The 28 T cell receptor beta chains reported below all come from one sample, sequenced in a study of glioma-infiltrating T cells after dendritic cell vaccination. The protocol was immunoSEQ multiplex PCR, while the TCRdb copy is restricted to in-frame clones and leaves out a portion. The sample consists of 55,000 to 75,000 clones, approximately 83% of them appearing once. The time point: after dendritic cell vaccination, including at tumor progression/relapse. The source was blood, collected after dendritic cell vaccination. The receptor set was obtained from a human donor with glioblastoma.

This clone came up a few times. V is TRBV27 and J is TRBJ1-6; D is uncertain. The ends were cut back, 6 bases at V and 0 bases at J, with 15 bases in the middle. Germline loops: CDR1 MNHEY, CDR2 SMNVEV (reference sequence). CDR3 length equals 17 residues. CDR3 sequence: CASSRVGDSSYNSPLHF. CDR3 sequence (DNA): TGTGCCAGCAGCCGGGTCGGGGATTCCTCCTATAATTCACCCCTCCACTTT.

The CDR3 region is CASSFFGNEQFF. CDR3 bases: TGTGCCAGCAGCTTTTTCGGCAATGAGCAGTTCTTC. This rearrangement joins TRBV13 to TRBJ2-1; D unclear. The V and J ends lost 3 bases and 6 bases respectively, with 6 bases between them. The V gene's germline CDR1 is PRHDT and CDR2 FYEKMQ (reference sequence). The CDR3 is 12 amino acids.

The V call is TRBV7-9, the J call TRBJ2-7, with D maybe TRBD1 (6 bases). The CDR3 is 11 residues long. Trimming removed 6 bases at V and 3 bases at J, with 6 bases between. In germline, CDR1 is SEHNR, CDR2 FQNEAQ (reference sequence). As DNA, the CDR3 is TGTGCCAGCAGACAGGGCTACGAGCAGTACTTC. This translates into CASRQGYEQYF. Using reference TRBV7-9 and TRBJ2-7 for the parts outside the CDR3, the full variable domain is DTGVSQNPRHKITKRGQNVTFRCDPISEHNRLYWYRQTLGQGPEFLTYFQNEAQLEKSRLLSDRFSAERPKGSFSTLEIQRTEQGDSAMYLCASRQGYEQYFGPGTRLTVT.

CDR3 in DNA: TGTGCCAGCAGCTTGTTTCTGGGGAGAAGGAACACTGAAGCTTTCTTT. Encoded protein: CASSLFLGRRNTEAFF. The J gene is TRBJ1-1, the V gene TRBV5-6; D unclear. CDR1 is SGHDT, CDR2 YYEEEE, per germline. V was clipped by 1 base and J by 1 base, with 14 bases between them. The CDR3 runs 16 residues.

V usage is TRBV30 and J usage is TRBJ2-1; 9 nucleotides agree with TRBD1. This CDR3 comprises 15 residues. From germline, CDR1 is GTSNPN and CDR2 SVGIG (reference sequence). Trimming at V came to 0 bases and at J to 4 bases, leaving 4 bases not matched to a gene. CDR3: CAWSVLGTGYNEQFF. Written as DNA, the CDR3 is TGTGCCTGGAGTGTACTAGGGACAGGGTACAATGAGCAGTTCTTC.

Concerning this clone: Relative to the germline gene, one junction end is altered; a read error may explain this. The rearrangement joins TRBV11-2 to TRBJ1-2; D is possibly TRBD1 (6 bases). This CDR3 is 11 amino acids long. Germline CDR1 SGHAT, CDR2 FQNNGV. In DNA form, the CDR3 reads TGTGCCAGCAGCTTAGTAGGACAGACAGACTTC. This translates into CASSLVGQTDF.

This clone was counted once. The J gene is TRBJ1-2, the V gene TRBV5-6; maybe TRBD1 (5 bases). The CDR3 contains 13 residues. Germline CDR1 and CDR2: SGHDT and YYEEEE. V dropped 1 base and J dropped 9 bases, with 13 bases sitting between them. The DNA for the CDR3 is TGTGCCAGCAGCTTGCAAGGGGTTGGAAGCTACACCTTC. Translating gives CASSLQGVGSYTF.

The chain recombines TRBV6-5 with TRBJ1-5; 8 bases are shared with TRBD1. This CDR3 is 16 amino acids long. CDR1 is MNHEY, CDR2 SVGAGI, per germline. The J segment lost 6 bases and the V segment lost 2 bases, leaving 9 bases of the junction unmatched. CDR3 loop: CASSYIYRGYSQPQHF. The CDR3 nucleotides read TGTGCCAGCAGTTACATCTACAGGGGGTACTCTCAGCCCCAGCATTTT.

The chain has TRBV5-4 and TRBJ2-1; 15 bases are a match to TRBD2. Germline V gives CDR1 SGHNT, CDR2 YYREEE (reference sequence). The V gene end was trimmed by 4 bases and the J gene end by 6 bases; junction bases not matched to a gene: 2. The CDR3 sequence is 15 residues long. The CDR3 is CASSGLAGGLNEQFF. The CDR3 bases are TGTGCCAGCAGCGGACTAGCGGGGGGGCTCAATGAGCAGTTCTTC. Full variable domain (missing parts from reference TRBV5-4 and TRBJ2-1): ETGVTQSPTHLIKTRGQQVTLRCSSQSGHNTVSWYQQALGQGPQFIFQYYREEENGRGNFPPRFSGLQFPNYSSELNVNALELDDSALYLCASSGLAGGLNEQFFGPGTRLTVL.

CDR3: CAGERNTEAFF. The CDR3 bases are TGTGCCGGTGAGAGGAACACTGAAGCTTTCTTT. The chain couples TRBV30 to TRBJ1-1, with unresolved D. The CDR3 consists of 11 residues. Germline V lookup: CDR1 GTSNPN, CDR2 SVGIG (reference sequence). The ends were cut back, 8 bases at V and 1 base at J, with 8 bases in the middle.

This clone was seen a few times. The V call is TRBV2, the J call TRBJ1-1, with D uncertain. Germline lookup yields CDR1 SNHLY and CDR2 FYNNEI. CDR3 length equals 15 residues. Trimming pared 1 base from V and 3 bases from J, leaving 12 bases between. The CDR3 here is CASSEVRRADTEAFF. The CDR3 DNA sequence: TGTGCCAGCAGTGAAGTAAGGAGGGCTGACACTGAAGCTTTCTTT.

The rearrangement joins TRBV4-1 to TRBJ2-7; 8 nucleotides agree with TRBD2. The V gene's germline CDR1 is MGHRA and CDR2 YSYEKL. With V trimmed by 4 bases and J by 6 bases, 8 bases remained unmatched. This CDR3 is 14 amino acids long. The CDR3 sequence is CASSLTTGGVEQYF. The CDR3 DNA is TGCGCCAGCAGCCTGACTACGGGAGGGGTCGAGCAGTACTTC.

This clone was seen a few times. The chain combines TRBV5-1 with TRBJ1-4; D not certain. Germline CDR1 is SGHRS and CDR2 is YFSETQ. This CDR3 contains 16 residues. Trimming left V 4 bases short and J 4 bases short, with 17 bases between. Written as DNA, the CDR3 is TGCGCCAGCAGCCCCCTTAGCAGAGGGATTAATGAAAAACTGTTTTTT. This sequence encodes CASSPLSRGINEKLFF. Combining the CDR3 with reference TRBV5-1 and TRBJ1-4 gives the whole variable domain KAGVTQTPRYLIKTRGQQVTLSCSPISGHRSVSWYQQTPGQGLQFLFEYFSETQRNKGNFPGRFSGRQFSNSRSEMNVSTLELGDSALYLCASSPLSRGINEKLFFGSGTQLSVL.

The rearrangement links TRBV6-4 to TRBJ2-1; no firm D call. Trimming left V 2 bases short and J 7 bases short, with 9 bases between. CDR3 length equals 13 residues. Germline V CDR1 and CDR2: MRHNA, SNTAGT. The CDR3 here is CASSDEDGNEQFF. DNA for the CDR3: TGTGCCAGCAGTGACGAGGATGGGAATGAGCAGTTCTTC.

The chain recombines TRBV13 with TRBJ1-2, with 11 nucleotides matching TRBD1. The CDR3 contains 17 residues. V shed 5 bases, J shed 5 bases, and the junction held 13 bases outside the gene matches. Looked up from germline, CDR1 is PRHDT and CDR2 is FYEKMQ (reference sequence). CDR3 DNA sequence: TGTGCCAGCAGCCTCGGGACAGGGGGGCTTGTTGGGTATGGCTACACCTTC. This codes for CASSLGTGGLVGYGYTF.

The rearrangement joins TRBV9 to TRBJ2-1, with D possibly matching TRBD1 (6 bases). The CDR3 runs 16 residues. V lost 0 bases to trimming and J lost 2 bases, with 12 bases between them. The germline V gene has CDR1 SGDLS and CDR2 YYNGEE. The CDR3 nucleotides are TGTGCCAGCAGCGTAGATGCAGGGGTCACCTACAATGAGCAGTTCTTC. Translation: CASSVDAGVTYNEQFF.

The CDR3 reads CASSISQGTEAFF. Here the CDR3 DNA reads TGTGCCAGCAGTATTTCTCAGGGGACTGAAGCTTTCTTT. This rearrangement joins TRBV7-3 to TRBJ1-1; maybe TRBD1 (6 bases). The V and J ends lost 6 bases and 5 bases respectively, with 13 bases between them. The length of the CDR3 is 13 residues. The germline gives CDR1 SGHTA, CDR2 FQGTGA.

The chain uses TRBV6-1 and TRBJ2-7; 9 bases are a match to TRBD1. The CDR3 loop spans 13 amino acids. Germline V gene data show CDR1 as MNHNS and CDR2 as SASEGT. The trim removed 8 bases at V and 9 bases at J, leaving 11 bases unmatched. The CDR3: CASVRDRELGQYF. The DNA for the CDR3 is TGTGCCAGCGTACGGGACAGGGAATTAGGGCAGTACTTC.

This chain connects TRBV30 to TRBJ2-2; the D gene is possibly TRBD1 (5 bases). The V end was cut by 3 bases, the J end by 5 bases, with 13 bases between. CDR3 length: 14 amino acids. CDR1 and CDR2 (germline): GTSNPN, SVGIG (reference sequence). CDR3 sequence: CAWSELTGTGELFF. In DNA, the CDR3 is TGTGCCTGGAGCGAATTAACAGGAACCGGGGAGCTGTTTTTT.

The V call is TRBV18, the J call TRBJ1-5, with TRBD1 matching over 7 bases. V gave up 6 bases and J gave up 6 bases; unmatched junction bases: 14. The V gene's germline CDR1 is KGHSH and CDR2 LQKENI. The CDR3 consists of 16 residues. The CDR3 DNA reads as TGTGCCAGCTCCCCCAGCCCTACAGGGGATAGTCAGCCCCAGCATTTT. Its translation is CASSPSPTGDSQPQHF.

The chain carries TRBV5-1 and TRBJ1-1; TRBD1 matches 7 bases. J gave up 8 bases and V 4 bases, and 11 bases lay outside the gene matches. This CDR3 is built from 14 residues. CDR1 is SGHRS and CDR2 is YFSETQ in the germline V gene. CDR3 bases: TGCGCCAGCAGCGCGGACAGGCCGGTAAGGGAAGCTTTCTTT. Translating it yields CASSADRPVREAFF.

The J gene is TRBJ2-4, the V gene TRBV29-1; no reliable D call. CDR1 is SQVTM, CDR2 ANQGSEA, per germline. CDR3 size: 16 residues. Deletions cut 0 bases from V and 1 base from J, with 13 bases between. The CDR3: CSVEDMVIGAKNIQYF. Written as DNA, the CDR3 is TGCAGCGTTGAAGATATGGTTATCGGGGCCAAAAACATTCAGTACTTC.

This clone was recorded once. The genes are TRBV7-2 and TRBJ2-7; 14 bases agree with TRBD2. J lost 2 bases, V lost 2 bases, and 2 bases had no gene match. Germline V gene lookup returns CDR1 SGHTA and CDR2 FQGNSA. The CDR3 is 16 amino acids. Written as DNA, the CDR3 is TGTGCCAGCAGCTTACGACTAGCGGGGGGGACCTACGAGCAGTACTTC. It is translated as CASSLRLAGGTYEQYF.

The CDR3 here is CASSITSDEQYF. DNA of the CDR3: TGTGCCAGCAGCATCACTAGTGACGAGCAGTACTTC. V usage is TRBV5-4 and J usage is TRBJ2-7, with D perhaps TRBD2 (5 bases). Trimming shortened V by 4 bases and J by 5 bases, and 10 bases separated the two germline ends. The CDR3 sequence is 12 residues long. Germline V gene lookup returns CDR1 SGHNT and CDR2 YYREEE (reference sequence).

The CDR3 loop reads CASSGLAGADTDTQYF. The CDR3 region has the DNA TGTGCCAGCAGCGGTCTAGCGGGGGCCGACACAGATACGCAGTATTTT. This sequence joins TRBV9 and TRBJ2-3; 10 bases are shared with TRBD2. Germline V gene lookup returns CDR1 SGDLS and CDR2 YYNGEE. With 3 bases clipped from V and 2 bases from J, the junction kept 6 bases outside the gene matches. This CDR3 contains 16 residues.

The CDR3 DNA sequence: TGTGCCAGCAGGACGGACGGGGGGCACTCCTACGAGCAGTACTTC. Translating it yields CASRTDGGHSYEQYF. The rearrangement joins TRBV27 to TRBJ2-7, with D tentatively TRBD2 (7 bases). Germline loops: CDR1 MNHEY, CDR2 SMNVEV (reference sequence). This CDR3 region has 15 residues. With 6 bases removed from V and 0 bases from J, the gap between germline ends came to 15 bases.

Only a few counts were recorded for this clone. The CDR3 nucleotides are TGTGCCATCAGTGGAACCGGGGAGGGTTTGAACACTGAAGCTTTCTTT. Protein product: CAISGTGEGLNTEAFF. The V gene is TRBV10-3, the J gene TRBJ1-1; D is unclear. CDR3 length equals 16 residues. The V gene lost 4 bases and the J gene lost 0 bases, with 15 bases spanning the gap. Per germline, CDR1 ENHRY and CDR2 SYGVKD.

This clone has more than one count but fewer than ten. CDR3 sequence: CASSILGGDTQYF. The CDR3 bases are TGTGCCAGTAGTATATTGGGGGGGGATACGCAGTATTTT. The chain recombines TRBV19 with TRBJ2-3, with 7 bases aligning to TRBD2. This CDR3 has 13 residues. V shed 2 bases, J shed 6 bases, and the junction held 2 bases outside the gene matches. CDR1 is LNHDA, CDR2 SQIVND, per germline (reference sequence).